The 28 T cell receptor beta chains listed next were all sequenced from one sample in a study of cytomegalovirus exposure and HLA in healthy donors. The PCR ran on 60 Vbeta and 13 Jbeta primers. The method was immunoSEQ multiplex PCR; TCRdb's version includes in-frame clones alone and lacks a portion of them. The table has roughly 190,000 clones, roughly 80% seen once. The specimen sequenced was PBMCs. These receptors all come from a woman under 30 in good health and CMV-seronegative.

This chain links TRBV5-4 with TRBJ2-5, with 8 bases identical to TRBD1. Trimming cost V 4 bases and J 1 base; bases outside gene matches: 3. Germline-derived CDR1 and CDR2 are SGHNT and YYREEE (reference sequence). CDR3 length: 14 amino acids. The CDR3 nucleotides read TGTGCCAGCAGCAGAGGACAGGGCCAAGAGACCCAGTACTTC. This sequence encodes CASSRGQGQETQYF.

This rearrangement joins TRBV7-7 to TRBJ2-5; D call uncertain. This CDR3 spans 14 amino acids. Trimming removed 2 bases at V and 3 bases at J, with 10 bases between. CDR1 is SSHAT and CDR2 is FNYEAQ in the germline V gene (reference sequence). The chain's CDR3 is CASSLMAAEETQYF. The CDR3 bases are TGTGCCAGCAGCTTAATGGCGGCTGAAGAGACCCAGTACTTC.

Only a few counts were recorded for this clone. The chain has TRBV5-1 and TRBJ1-3, with 7 bases identical to TRBD1. J was trimmed by 3 bases and V by 3 bases; bases with no gene match: 12. This CDR3 region has 17 residues. Germline CDR1 is SGHRS and CDR2 is YFSETQ. In nucleotides, the CDR3 is TGCGCCAGCAGCTGGACGACGGGACAGACAAATGGAAACACCATATATTTT. This translates into CASSWTTGQTNGNTIYF.

The rearrangement links TRBV5-4 to TRBJ2-1; D gene ambiguous. Germline V lookup: CDR1 SGHNT, CDR2 YYREEE (reference sequence). The CDR3 is 15 residues long. Trimming stripped 3 bases from V and 5 bases from J, with 15 bases between. CDR3 residues: CASSSPKQPDNEQFF. CDR3 DNA: TGTGCCAGCAGCTCCCCTAAACAGCCAGACAATGAGCAGTTCTTC. The full variable domain, completed using reference TRBV5-4 and TRBJ2-1, is ETGVTQSPTHLIKTRGQQVTLRCSSQSGHNTVSWYQQALGQGPQFIFQYYREEENGRGNFPPRFSGLQFPNYSSELNVNALELDDSALYLCASSSPKQPDNEQFFGPGTRLTVL.

The gene calls are TRBV4-1 and TRBJ2-5; 16 bases match TRBD2. The germline gives CDR1 MGHRA, CDR2 YSYEKL. Trimming took 1 base from V and 4 from J; bases not matched to a gene: 3. This CDR3 spans 17 amino acids. CDR3 DNA sequence: TGCGCCAGCAGCCAAGCAGGGACTAGCGGGGGGGGAGAGACCCAGTACTTC. This gives the protein CASSQAGTSGGGETQYF.

V is TRBV18 and J is TRBJ1-2; 10 positions match TRBD1. The CDR3 loop spans 16 amino acids. The germline gives CDR1 KGHSH, CDR2 LQKENI. J gave up 7 bases and V 2 bases, and 10 bases lay outside the gene matches. The CDR3 DNA is TGTGCCAGCTCACCATATTCGGGACAGGGGTTCTCTGGCTACACCTTC. Translation: CASSPYSGQGFSGYTF.

This clone has only a few counts. The chain couples TRBV6-5 to TRBJ1-3, with D tentatively TRBD1 (6 bases). This CDR3 spans 12 amino acids. The V end was cut by 6 bases, the J end by 4 bases, with 7 bases between. Germline V lookup: CDR1 MNHEY, CDR2 SVGAGI. The CDR3 loop is CASRQGGNTIYF. The CDR3 coding sequence is TGTGCCAGCAGACAGGGAGGAAACACCATATATTTT.

This clone has only one observation. The chain carries TRBV6-4 and TRBJ1-5, with TRBD1 as a possible D gene (6 bases). The germline gives CDR1 MRHNA, CDR2 SNTAGT. CDR3 length: 17 amino acids. As DNA, the CDR3 is TGTCCACAGGGTCAGAACCATCCCCCTTATAGCAATCAGCCCCAGCATTTT. Its protein product is CPQGQNHPPYSNQPQHF.

V is TRBV5-6 and J is TRBJ1-3; D perhaps matches TRBD1 (6 bases). Germline V gene lookup returns CDR1 SGHDT and CDR2 YYEEEE. V was trimmed by 3 bases and J by 0 bases, leaving 13 bases between them. This CDR3 is 16 amino acids long. CDR3 nucleotide sequence: TGTGCCAGCAGCTACCGACGGACAGTCTCTGGAAACACCATATATTTT. Amino acids: CASSYRRTVSGNTIYF.

The chain is built from TRBV19 and TRBJ2-7, with D possibly matching TRBD2 (6 bases). The CDR3 sequence is 14 residues long. CDR1 is LNHDA, CDR2 SQIVND, per germline (reference sequence). Trimming shortened V by 6 bases and J by 6 bases, and 18 bases separated the two germline ends. For the CDR3, the DNA is TGTGCCAGTAGCCCCGGCAGGTGGGGGGTCGAGCAGTACTTC. The encoded protein is CASSPGRWGVEQYF.

The V call is TRBV2, the J call TRBJ1-5; D gene unclear. The CDR3 runs to 15 residues. Germline CDR1 reads SNHLY; CDR2 reads FYNNEI. V gave up 7 bases and J gave up 4 bases, with 17 bases separating them. The CDR3 DNA reads TGTGCCAGCAAATCGGAGCCCCTCCGAAATCAGCCCCAGCATTTT. It yields the protein CASKSEPLRNQPQHF.

This rearrangement joins TRBV11-2 to TRBJ2-7, with 11 bases fitting TRBD1. Germline CDR1 SGHAT, CDR2 FQNNGV. The CDR3 has 14 amino acids. Trimming at V came to 6 bases and at J to 1 base, leaving 2 bases not matched to a gene. Written as DNA, the CDR3 is TGTGCCAGCAGGGACAGGGGGCTATCCTACGAGCAGTACTTC. It codes for CASRDRGLSYEQYF.

The rearrangement uses TRBV25-1 and TRBJ2-7; tentatively, D is TRBD2 (6 bases). The germline V gene encodes CDR1 MGHDK and CDR2 SYGVNS. CDR3 size: 12 residues. Trimming left V 8 bases short and J 7 bases short, with 15 bases between. The CDR3 DNA is TGTGCCAGCGGCGACCTGGGGAGGGAGCAGTACTTC. It translates to CASGDLGREQYF.

V is TRBV7-9 and J is TRBJ2-3; 9 bases are shared with TRBD2. The CDR3 extends over 17 amino acids. Germline CDR1 and CDR2: SEHNR and FQNEAQ (reference sequence). The ends lost 5 bases at V and 3 bases at J; junction bases unmatched: 12. The CDR3 DNA sequence: TGTGCCAGCAGCCCACCCAACCATGGACTAGCGACAGATACGCAGTATTTT. Translating gives CASSPPNHGLATDTQYF.

The chain employs TRBV10-3 and TRBJ1-3; TRBD1 might be the D (5 bases). This CDR3 spans 15 amino acids. Trimming took off 5 bases at V and 1 base at J, with 12 bases between the two ends. Looked up from germline, CDR1 is ENHRY and CDR2 is SYGVKD. The CDR3 DNA follows: TGTGCCATCAGTAAGTTACAGGTTTCTGGAAACACCATATATTTT. This sequence encodes CAISKLQVSGNTIYF.

The chain joins TRBV12-5 to TRBJ2-1, with 8 bases fitting TRBD2. Germline assignment: CDR1 LGHNT and CDR2 FRNRAP. After removal of 6 bases from V and 3 bases from J, the junction contained 4 bases not matched to a gene. This CDR3 has 14 residues. The CDR3 spells CASGYGGGYNEQFF. For the CDR3, the DNA is TGTGCTAGTGGGTACGGGGGGGGCTACAATGAGCAGTTCTTC. The whole variable domain, remainder taken from reference TRBV12-5 and TRBJ2-1, is DARVTQTPRHKVTEMGQEVTMRCQPILGHNTVFWYRQTMMQGLELLAYFRNRAPLDDSGMPKDRFSAEMPDATLATLKIQPSEPRDSAVYFCASGYGGGYNEQFFGPGTRLTVL.

V gene TRBV6-6 combines with J gene TRBJ2-7; 9 bases agree with TRBD1. This CDR3 has 15 amino acids. Germline CDR1 reads MNHNY; CDR2 reads SVGAGI (reference sequence). V lost 0 bases to trimming and J lost 3 bases; unmatched junction nucleotides: 3. The CDR3 reads CASSYSGTGFYEQYF. The CDR3 nucleotides are TGTGCCAGCAGTTACTCAGGGACAGGGTTCTACGAGCAGTACTTC.

This clone has more than one count but fewer than ten. The chain recombines TRBV19 with TRBJ1-4, with D unclear. The V and J ends lost 6 bases and 8 bases respectively, with 10 bases between them. This CDR3 has 12 amino acids. The germline V gene encodes CDR1 LNHDA and CDR2 SQIVND (reference sequence). The CDR3 DNA reads as TGTGCCAGTAGCGGGGAACGAGAAAAACTGTTTTTT. Residues: CASSGEREKLFF.

V and J are TRBV19 and TRBJ2-1; 7 bases line up with TRBD1. The CDR3 totals 15 residues. V was clipped by 3 bases and J by 8 bases; unmatched bases: 10. The germline CDR1 and CDR2 sequences are LNHDA and SQIVND (reference sequence). CDR3 nucleotides: TGTGCCAGTAGTATCCCCGGGACAGTAAGCGATGAGCAGTTCTTC. Translation gives CASSIPGTVSDEQFF.

The V call is TRBV21-1, the J call TRBJ2-5; whether TRBD2, the table's D call, matches the DNA was not checked. TRBV21-1 is labeled a pseudogene. This CDR3 contains 16 residues. The DNA for the CDR3 is TGTGCCAGCAGCAAAGTTCGGGGGGGCCACCAAGAGACCCAGTACTTC. The encoded protein is CASSKVRGGHQETQYF.

The V and J genes are TRBV25-1 and TRBJ1-1; tentatively, D is TRBD1 (6 bases). Trimming cost V 3 bases and J 5 bases, with 22 bases left between them. Germline V CDR1 and CDR2: MGHDK, SYGVNS. The CDR3 has 17 residues. CDR3: CASSDLGGGGLVTEAFF. The CDR3 bases are TGTGCCAGCAGTGATTTGGGTGGGGGCGGTCTTGTTACTGAAGCTTTCTTT.

The V gene is TRBV10-3, the J gene TRBJ1-6, with D possibly matching TRBD1 (5 bases). The germline V gene encodes CDR1 ENHRY and CDR2 SYGVKD. V was cut by 2 bases and J by 5 bases, with 7 bases left in between. The CDR3 covers 14 residues. CDR3 DNA sequence: TGTGCCATCAGTGAGGGGGCAGATAATTCACCCCTCCACTTT. This translates into CAISEGADNSPLHF.

V usage is TRBV28 and J usage is TRBJ2-1, with TRBD1 matching over 8 bases. Germline CDR1 reads MDHEN; CDR2 reads SYDVKM. The CDR3 loop spans 13 amino acids. V dropped 3 bases and J dropped 7; count of bases not matched to a gene: 2. The CDR3 is CASSLRTGNEQFF. CDR3 DNA: TGTGCCAGCAGTTTGAGGACAGGGAATGAGCAGTTCTTC. The full variable domain, its missing parts supplied by reference TRBV28 and TRBJ2-1, is DVKVTQSSRYLVKRTGEKVFLECVQDMDHENMFWYRQDPGLGLRLIYFSYDVKMKEKGDIPEGYSVSREKKERFSLILESASTNQTSMYLCASSLRTGNEQFFGPGTRLTVL.

The chain employs TRBV19 and TRBJ2-3; TRBD2 aligns across 12 bases. Germline CDR1 and CDR2: LNHDA and SQIVND (reference sequence). The V gene end was trimmed by 7 bases and the J gene end by 6 bases; junction bases not matched to a gene: 5. The CDR3 is 14 amino acids. The CDR3 loop is CASKTSGRRDTQYF. Here the CDR3 DNA reads TGTGCCAGTAAGACTAGCGGGAGAAGGGATACGCAGTATTTT.

The rearrangement links TRBV5-1 to TRBJ1-4; possible D gene TRBD1, 6 bases. V lost 0 bases and J 8 bases, leaving 14 bases between the germline ends. In germline, CDR1 is SGHRS, CDR2 YFSETQ. The CDR3 has 15 residues. The chain's CDR3 is CASSLAPGVREKLFF. In nucleotides, the CDR3 is TGCGCCAGCAGCTTGGCCCCAGGGGTTCGAGAAAAACTGTTTTTT.

This chain links TRBV9 with TRBJ2-2, with TRBD1 as a possible D gene (6 bases). Per the germline V gene, CDR1 is SGDLS and CDR2 is YYNGEE. This CDR3 region has 15 residues. Trimming removed 0 bases from V and 6 bases from J, with 12 bases in between. The CDR3 coding sequence is TGTGCCAGCAGCGTAGCATCAGGGGTCGCCGGGGAGCTGTTTTTT. Translating gives CASSVASGVAGELFF.

V is TRBV9 and J is TRBJ2-5; 12 bases are a match to TRBD1. This CDR3 has 15 residues. J gave up 5 bases and V 0 bases, and 2 bases lay outside the gene matches. The germline V gene encodes CDR1 SGDLS and CDR2 YYNGEE. The CDR3 nucleotides read TGTGCCAGCAGCGTAGAGGGGACAGGGGGCGAGACCCAGTACTTC. Its protein is CASSVEGTGGETQYF. The full variable domain, its missing parts supplied by reference TRBV9 and TRBJ2-5, is DSGVTQTPKHLITATGQRVTLRCSPRSGDLSVYWYQQSLDQGLQFLIQYYNGEERAKGNILERFSAQQFPDLHSELNLSSLELGDSALYFCASSVEGTGGETQYFGPGTRLLVL.

The rearrangement uses TRBV4-1 and TRBJ1-2, with TRBD1 matching 7 bases. Trimming removed 2 bases from V and 6 bases from J; junction bases left unmatched: 6. The CDR3 spans 14 residues. Germline CDR1 MGHRA, CDR2 YSYEKL. The CDR3 DNA follows: TGCGCCAGCAGCCAACCCACGACAGGGCATGGCTACACCTTC. This translates into CASSQPTTGHGYTF.